Following are 18 T cell receptor beta chains from one sample sequenced in a study of T-cell reconstitution after alpha-beta-depleted transplantation in children. This sample's TCRbeta library carried unique molecular identifier barcodes. TCRdb re-called the PCR reads with MiXCR, one entry per CDR3 protein. The sample consists of around 450,000 distinct CDR3 sequences, 10% to 13% of them appearing once. Specimen: PBMCs, collected before TCRalphabeta/CD19-depleted stem cell transplant. Receptor source: a child aged 2-15 years with inherited bone marrow failure, due to receive a stem cell transplant.

This clonotype came up a few times. The chain links TRBV12-3 or TRBV12-4 to TRBJ1-5; D unclear. Between the trimmed V and J ends, which lost 6 bases and 7 bases, there was a span of 10 bases. The CDR3 length is 12 residues. The DNA for the CDR3 is TGTGCCAGCAGCCGGGAGGTGCAGCCCCAGCATTTT. Amino acids: CASSREVQPQHF.

Turning to this clonotype: At one boundary the junction diverges from the germline segment, which might be a read error. This chain links TRBV5-8 with TRBJ1-1; D is perhaps TRBD1 (5 bases). This CDR3 contains 17 residues. In germline, CDR1 is SGHTS, CDR2 YDEGEE. This chain's CDR3 is CASSLIWGSKMNTEAYF. The CDR3 DNA follows: TGTGCCAGCAGCTTAATCTGGGGGTCAAAGATGAACACTGAAGCTTACTTT. The variable domain in full, with the rest retrieved from reference TRBV5-8 and TRBJ1-1, is EAGVTQSPTHLIKTRGQQATLRCSPISGHTSVYWYQQALGLGLQFLLWYDEGEERNRGNFPPRFSGRQFPNYSSELNVNALELEDSALYLCASSLIWGSKMNTEAYFGQGTRLTVV.

This rearrangement joins TRBV25-1 to TRBJ2-4; D could derive from TRBD1 or TRBD2 (5 bases each). Germline V gene data show CDR1 as MGHDK and CDR2 as SYGVNS. The length of the CDR3 is 15 residues. V lost 6 bases and J 0 bases, leaving 12 bases between the germline ends. The CDR3 is CASRDSREAKNIQYF. In DNA form, the CDR3 reads TGTGCCAGCAGAGACAGCCGGGAAGCCAAAAACATTCAGTACTTC.

To note about this clonotype: This may stem from a read error, because a much larger clone lies one nucleotide away. The CDR3 sequence is CSAVEKQTPSCEQYF. CDR3 bases: TGCAGCGCGGTGGAAAAACAGACACCTTCCTGCGAGCAGTACTTC. V gene TRBV29-1 combines with J gene TRBJ2-7; no firm D call. Looked up from germline, CDR1 is SQVTM and CDR2 is ANQGSEA. This CDR3 spans 15 amino acids.

This clonotype was seen at least ten times. CDR3 nucleotides: TGTGCCACCAGCAGAGGTCTGGAAGAGCAGTTCTTC. This translates into CATSRGLEEQFF. The chain couples TRBV15 to TRBJ2-1; no reliable D call. Trimming removed 1 base from V and 10 bases from J, with 8 bases in between. Germline assignment: CDR1 LNHNV and CDR2 YYDKDF (reference sequence). The CDR3 has 12 amino acids.

This clonotype was seen repeatedly, ten times or more. V is TRBV12-3 or TRBV12-4 and J is TRBJ1-3; D ambiguous. The ends were cut back, 5 bases at V and 2 bases at J, with 13 bases in the middle. The CDR3 contains 15 residues. The CDR3 DNA sequence: TGTGCCAGCAGTCCTCAACGGGCTCCTGGAAACACCATATATTTT. Its translation: CASSPQRAPGNTIYF.

This clonotype was observed many times. The gene calls are TRBV10-3 and TRBJ1-6; 7 nucleotides match TRBD1. Germline CDR1 is ENHRY and CDR2 is SYGVKD. V shed 9 bases and J 6 bases; nucleotides not matched to a gene: 5. This CDR3 is built from 13 residues. This CDR3 reads CAITGQLNSPLHF. The DNA of the CDR3 is TGTGCCATTACGGGACAGCTTAATTCACCCCTCCACTTT.

In this sample, this clonotype turned up many times. The chain links TRBV10-3 to TRBJ2-3, with 11 bases matching TRBD2. J gave up 1 base and V 10 bases, and 10 bases lay outside the gene matches. The CDR3 spans 16 residues. CDR1 and CDR2 (germline): ENHRY, SYGVKD. In DNA, the CDR3 is TGTGCCACCAAACTAGCGGGAGTTCGCGGCACAGATACGCAGTATTTT. This sequence encodes CATKLAGVRGTDTQYF.

The chain is built from TRBV4-2 and TRBJ2-7, with 8 bases that match TRBD2. J was trimmed by 6 bases and V by 5 bases; bases with no gene match: 12. Germline V gene sequence: CDR1 LGHNA, CDR2 YNFKEQ. CDR3 length: 15 residues. Here the CDR3 reads CASSNAGTSASEQYF. CDR3 nucleotide sequence: TGTGCCAGCAGCAATGCCGGGACTAGTGCATCCGAGCAGTACTTC.

This clonotype was counted only a few times. The gene calls are TRBV6-2 or TRBV6-3 and TRBJ2-7, with a possible D match to TRBD2 (6 bases). Trimming stripped 2 bases from V and 5 bases from J, with 13 bases between. Looked up from germline, CDR1 is MNHEY and CDR2 is SVGEGT. The CDR3 has 14 amino acids. The CDR3 loop is CASSYPRRRDEQYF. CDR3 in DNA: TGTGCCAGCAGTTACCCACGGAGGAGGGACGAGCAGTACTTC.

This clonotype came up many times. The chain uses TRBV4-3 and TRBJ2-1; 9 nucleotides line up with TRBD1. Trimming at V came to 4 bases and at J to 4 bases, leaving 8 bases not matched to a gene. The length of the CDR3 is 16 residues. Germline lookup yields CDR1 LGHNA and CDR2 YSLEER. CDR3 nucleotide sequence: TGCGCCAGCAGCCCAGGACAGGGGATTGGGTACAATGAGCAGTTCTTC. Amino acids: CASSPGQGIGYNEQFF.

CDR3 in amino acids: CASSYVAGGRFLDTQYF. The DNA of the CDR3 is TGTGCCAGCAGTTACGTCGCGGGAGGCCGGTTTTTGGATACGCAGTATTTT. The genes are TRBV6-2 or TRBV6-3 and TRBJ2-3; 8 positions agree with TRBD2. Germline-derived CDR1 and CDR2 are MNHEY and SVGEGT. V was pared by 2 bases and J by 6 bases, with 13 bases of the junction left unmatched. The CDR3 contains 17 residues.

This clonotype appeared a few times. The V and J genes are TRBV19 and TRBJ2-2; D is ambiguous. Looked up from germline, CDR1 is LNHDA and CDR2 is SQIVND (reference sequence). The CDR3 sequence is 16 residues long. V lost 6 bases to trimming and J lost 2 bases, with 16 bases between them. In DNA form, the CDR3 reads TGTGCCAGTAGGCCTAGGTTACGGGTTAACACCGGGGAGCTGTTTTTT. Its translation: CASRPRLRVNTGELFF.

The chain uses TRBV6-2 or TRBV6-3 and TRBJ2-1; perhaps TRBD2 as D (6 bases). V was trimmed by 6 bases and J by 4 bases, leaving 16 bases between them. Per the germline V gene, CDR1 is MNHEY and CDR2 is SVGEGT. The CDR3 spans 15 residues. CDR3 DNA: TGTGCCAGCAGCCAGCTAGCGCCAACATACAATGAGCAGTTCTTC. Encoded protein: CASSQLAPTYNEQFF.

In this sample, this clonotype turned up many times. The chain's CDR3 is CSAYRDYPYEQYF. CDR3 DNA sequence: TGCAGCGCTTACCGGGACTACCCTTACGAGCAGTACTTC. The rearrangement links TRBV29-1 to TRBJ2-7; TRBD2 aligns across 7 bases. CDR1 is SQVTM and CDR2 is ANQGSEA in the germline V gene. The junction had 10 bases not matched to a gene; V was cut back by 7 bases and J by 4 bases. The CDR3 runs to 13 residues.

CDR3 loop: CASSFSSGGFHEQYF. The CDR3 nucleotides read TGTGCCAGCAGCTTTTCTTCCGGAGGGTTCCACGAGCAGTACTTC. The chain has TRBV7-9 and TRBJ2-7, with D maybe TRBD2 (6 bases). The V end was cut by 3 bases, the J end by 5 bases, with 17 bases between. This CDR3 is built from 15 residues. Germline CDR1 reads SEHNR; CDR2 reads FQNEAQ (reference sequence).

The V and J genes are TRBV28 and TRBJ2-1, with 11 positions matching TRBD1. The CDR3 has 14 amino acids. The trim removed 11 bases at V and 8 bases at J, leaving 11 bases unmatched. Germline values: CDR1 MDHEN, CDR2 SYDVKM. CDR3 amino acids: CALGWGQGGDEQFF. CDR3 nucleotides: TGTGCCTTAGGGTGGGGACAGGGGGGCGATGAGCAGTTCTTC.

The chain carries TRBV12-3 or TRBV12-4 and TRBJ2-1; D unclear. Trimming shortened V by 2 bases and J by 8 bases, and 16 bases separated the two germline ends. The CDR3 runs 15 residues. The CDR3 bases are TGTGCCAGCAGTTTAATACGGGCTACTTGGGATGAGCAGTTCTTC. Protein: CASSLIRATWDEQFF.